A single T cell receptor (beta chain) is shown here with its context. The data derive from a study of kidney transplant recipient with SARS-CoV-2 infection. Via MiXCR, TCRdb re-called the reads, giving one row per CDR3 protein. The sample contains 200,000 to 300,000 distinct CDR3 sequences, about 28% of which appear only once. Looked up from germline, CDR1 is SGHAT and CDR2 is FQNNGV. The CDR3 runs to 12 residues. The V end lost 5 bases, the J end lost 5 bases, and 7 bases lay between the germline ends. The specimen comprised a blood sample, sampled at baseline and on day 111 from a kidney transplant recipient. The V call is TRBV11-2, the J call TRBJ2-1; unclear D gene. This TCR came from a young adult male patient who had COVID-19 and was a kidney transplant recipient. Some T cells could come from the graft donor. This CDR3 reads CASSGANNEQFF. Written as DNA, the CDR3 is TGTGCCAGCAGCGGCGCCAACAATGAGCAGTTCTTC.